The clone carrying this T cell receptor (beta chain) has at least ten counts. Its antigen is unidentified. 5'RACE with 10-nucleotide random UMIs produced the cDNA. A single run covered 15-18 subjects with over 160 million TCR-beta sequences. TCRdb recomputed calls from the 5' RACE reads with MiXCR, one row per CDR3 protein. The sample includes around 30,000 distinct CDR3 sequences, 4% of them seen just once. This sample is part of a study of neurological immune-mediated disorders. The CDR3 extends over 12 amino acids. Trimming took off 5 bases at V and 2 bases at J, with 7 bases between the two ends. CDR1 is SGHTA and CDR2 is FQGNSA in the germline V gene. Study results and caveats: CDR3 amino acid sequences of expanded clones were not shared across subjects, a result suggesting private repertoires in all groups.

It was blood bank volunteers in Maryland, USA who made up the healthy controls. The chain uses TRBV7-2 and TRBJ2-7; D gene unclear. The sequenced sample was CD4+ T cells from blood. The receptor comes from a woman in her forties in good health. The CDR3 region is CASSDPPYEQYF. For the CDR3, the DNA is TGTGCCAGCAGCGACCCCCCCTACGAGCAGTACTTC.